The 10 T cell receptor beta chains below come from one sample, sequenced in a study of cytomegalovirus exposure and HLA in healthy donors. The PCR made use of 60 Vbeta and 13 Jbeta primers. The data were produced by immunoSEQ multiplex PCR, yet TCRdb's version contains in-frame clones alone and is incomplete. The table has roughly 180,000 clones, around four fifths seen once. The sample taken for sequencing was PBMCs. These receptors were obtained from a woman between 45 and 60 years old in good health and CMV-seropositive.

J is TRBJ2-5 and V is TRBV21-1; the table's D call of TRBD1 was not tested on the DNA. TRBV21-1 is a recognized pseudogene. The CDR3 covers 18 residues. This CDR3 reads CASSKSSGKAKAGETQYF. In DNA form, the CDR3 reads TGTGCCAGCAGCAAAAGTTCAGGAAAGGCCAAAGCCGGAGAGACCCAGTACTTC.

The chain recombines TRBV12-5 with TRBJ1-1; D is undetermined. Germline V lookup: CDR1 LGHNT, CDR2 FRNRAP. The CDR3 contains 12 residues. Trimming removed 6 bases from V and 7 bases from J, with 12 bases in between. CDR3 residues: CASGADTLEAFF. The CDR3 nucleotides are TGTGCTAGTGGGGCAGATACCCTTGAAGCTTTCTTT.

The J gene is TRBJ1-6, the V gene TRBV5-1, with no clear D. The CDR3 runs 16 residues. Between the trimmed V and J ends, which lost 0 bases and 5 bases, there was a span of 12 bases. Germline assignment: CDR1 SGHRS and CDR2 YFSETQ. The CDR3 nucleotides read TGCGCCAGCAGCTTGGCCGGGAATACTAATAATTCACCCCTCCACTTT. Amino acid sequence: CASSLAGNTNNSPLHF.

The chain recombines TRBV6-1 with TRBJ2-3; TRBD2 aligns across 7 bases. Losses at the gene ends were 11 bases for V and 4 bases for J; bases not matched to a gene: 9. Germline CDR1 is MNHNS and CDR2 is SASEGT. This CDR3 region has 13 residues. Here the CDR3 reads CALERGNSDTQYF. The CDR3, as DNA: TGTGCCCTGGAGCGGGGAAACTCAGATACGCAGTATTTT.

V and J are TRBV4-3 and TRBJ1-4; the D is unclear. The CDR3 sequence is 14 residues long. V dropped 4 bases and J dropped 6 bases, with 12 bases sitting between them. CDR1 and CDR2 from the germline V gene are LGHNA and YSLEER. CDR3 in DNA: TGCGCCAGCAGCCGCACTGGCGGGGATGAAAAACTGTTTTTT. Protein product: CASSRTGGDEKLFF.

This clone was seen more than once but under ten times. V and J are TRBV5-5 and TRBJ1-2; no clear D gene. The CDR3 runs to 14 residues. Germline CDR1 SGHKS, CDR2 YYEKEE (reference sequence). Trimming took 4 bases from V and 4 from J, leaving 14 bases between them. Written as DNA, the CDR3 is TGTGCCAGCAGCCCCAAAACTCCATTCTATGGCTACACCTTC. Translation: CASSPKTPFYGYTF.

The genes are TRBV5-1 and TRBJ1-4; 8 nucleotides line up with TRBD1. The germline V gene has CDR1 SGHRS and CDR2 YFSETQ. With 0 bases clipped from V and 12 bases from J, the junction kept 13 bases outside the gene matches. The CDR3 has 16 residues. CDR3 DNA: TGCGCCAGCAGCTTGGGGGGACATGGGACAGGTGGGGAACTGTTTTTT. Protein sequence: CASSLGGHGTGGELFF.

The chain couples TRBV2 to TRBJ2-7, with 8 bases fitting TRBD1. J was trimmed by 2 bases and V by 6 bases; bases with no gene match: 6. Germline CDR1 is SNHLY and CDR2 is FYNNEI. The CDR3 has 14 amino acids. In nucleotides, the CDR3 is TGTGCCAGCAGGGAACAGGGGGGTCCCTACGAGCAGTACTTC. Translating gives CASREQGGPYEQYF.

A few counts support this clone. The chain is built from TRBV29-1 and TRBJ2-5; a weak D match, TRBD1 (5 bases). Germline loops: CDR1 SQVTM, CDR2 ANQGSEA. Trimming took off 5 bases at V and 1 base at J, with 11 bases between the two ends. This CDR3 region has 13 residues. CDR3: CSVLIGVQETQYF. CDR3 in DNA: TGCAGCGTTCTAATAGGGGTCCAAGAGACCCAGTACTTC.

The CDR3: CASRRVPSSYNEQFF. The DNA for the CDR3 is TGTGCCAGCCGGAGGGTCCCTAGCTCCTACAATGAGCAGTTCTTC. The chain is built from TRBV7-6 and TRBJ2-1; D may be TRBD2 (6 bases). CDR1 is SGHVS, CDR2 FNYEAQ, per germline. This CDR3 is built from 15 residues. The V gene lost 8 bases and the J gene lost 0 bases, with 14 bases spanning the gap.